The rows below give T cell receptor beta chains drawn from one sample of a study of tumor and adjacent non-tumor tissue in lung cancer. TCRdb called the multiplex PCR reads again in MiXCR, with one record for every CDR3 protein. The table has 100,000 or so distinct CDR3 sequences, 55% to 65% seen once. Specimen: distant non-tumor lung tissue. Receptors were obtained from a man aged 25-40 years with non-small cell lung cancer. Both conserved end residues are part of each CDR3. Fields, in order: V gene, clone size, J gene, CDR3 length, D gene, CDR3 protein, CDR3 DNA. A D gene is named only where the DNA matches it firmly. Only some rows state a clone size, as once, few, many or a class for expanded clones.

>TRBV11-3|.|TRBJ2-1|12|.
CASSSASREQFF
TGTGCCAGCAGCTCAGCGTCGAGGGAGCAGTTCTTC
>TRBV29-1|once|TRBJ2-2|17|TRBD2
CSVLWPSGTLNTGELFF
TGCAGCGTTTTGTGGCCTAGCGGGACGTTAAACACCGGGGAGCTGTTTTTT
>TRBV4-1|.|TRBJ2-7|12|.
CANSKDFAEEYF
TGCGCCAACAGCAAAGATTTTGCCGAGGAGTACTTC
>TRBV20-1|.|TRBJ2-7|12|TRBD1
CSVGTAAYERYF
TGCAGTGTCGGGACAGCCGCCTACGAGCGGTACTTC
>TRBV11-3|.|TRBJ2-1|14|.
CAGSFGSGYNEQFF
TGTGCCGGCAGCTTTGGTAGCGGATACAATGAGCAGTTCTTC
>TRBV11-2|many|TRBJ2-7|14|.
CASSLGGGPYEQYF
TGTGCCAGCAGCTTGGGGGGGGGCCCCTACGAGCAGTACTTC
>TRBV5-1|.|TRBJ2-6|12|TRBD1
CAASGTGDVLTF
TGCGCCGCCAGCGGGACAGGGGACGTCCTGACTTTC
>TRBV7-9|.|TRBJ1-2|15|.
CGSSPVGSLGYGYTF
TGTGGCAGCAGTCCTGTGGGGAGCTTGGGCTATGGCTACACCTTC
>TRBV4-2|.|TRBJ2-3|15|.
CASRQGEEGEGTQYF
TGTGCCAGCCGCCAAGGGGAGGAAGGTGAAGGTACGCAGTATTTT
>TRBV29-1|.|TRBJ2-7|13|.
CSVEGGSLLEHYF
TGCAGCGTCGAAGGCGGGTCGTTGCTCGAGCATTACTTC
>TRBV11-2|.|TRBJ1-5|10|.
CASSSKGEHF
TGTGCCAGCAGCTCCAAGGGGGAGCATTTT
>TRBV12-5|many|TRBJ2-1|16|.
CASGPSRGATYNEQFF
TGTGCTAGTGGTCCCTCCCGGGGGGCCACATACAATGAGCAGTTCTTC
>TRBV10-2|many|TRBJ2-7|14|TRBD1
CASSQPRTGPEQYF
TGCGCCAGCAGCCAACCTAGGACAGGGCCCGAGCAGTACTTC
>TRBV4-1|once|TRBJ2-7|13|.
CASSQSYSYEQYF
TGCGCCAGCAGCCAATCCTACAGTTACGAGCAGTACTTC
>TRBV12-3/TRBV12-4|.|TRBJ1-2|15|.
CASRPRGATNYGYTF
TGTGCCAGCAGGCCTAGAGGAGCTACTAACTATGGCTACACCTTC
>TRBV6-2/TRBV6-3|.|TRBJ2-1|16|.
CASSREGEGPYKEQFF
TGTGCCAGCAGTAGGGAAGGCGAGGGCCCCTACAAAGAGCAGTTCTTC
>TRBV12-3/TRBV12-4|many|TRBJ1-1|14|.
CASSLARRNTEAFF
TGTGCCAGCAGTTTGGCGCGGAGGAACACTGAAGCTTTCTTT
>TRBV6-1|once|TRBJ2-6|17|.
CASSPTAGDSGANVLNF
TGTGCAAGCAGCCCAACGGCAGGGGACTCTGGGGCCAACGTCCTGAATTTC
>TRBV11-2|.|TRBJ1-2|17|.
CASSIGEGDRKNYGYTF
TGTGCCAGCAGCATCGGAGAGGGGGACCGAAAGAACTATGGCTACACCTTC
>TRBV11-2|.|TRBJ2-3|15|.
CASSTRLGATDTQYF
TGTGCCAGCAGCACCAGACTGGGGGCGACGGATACACAGTATTTT
>TRBV11-2|.|TRBJ1-4|13|.
CASGPARYEKVFF
TGTGCCAGCGGCCCTGCCCGATATGAAAAAGTGTTTTTT
>TRBV6-1|many|TRBJ1-5|14|.
CASRIVRTAWDQHF
TGTGCCAGCAGAATAGTAAGGACTGCGTGGGACCAGCATTTT
>TRBV7-2|.|TRBJ2-3|13|TRBD1
CASSFGRTGPQYF
TGTGCCAGCAGCTTCGGACGGACAGGGCCGCAGTATTTT
>TRBV6-2/TRBV6-3|.|TRBJ2-5|17|TRBD2
CASSYTSGEGLQETQYF
TGTGCCAGCAGTTACACTAGCGGGGAGGGGCTCCAAGAGACCCAGTACTTC
>TRBV12-3/TRBV12-4|many|TRBJ2-2|13|.
CASRGVNTGELFF
TGTGCCAGCAGGGGGGTTAACACCGGGGAGCTGTTTTTT
>TRBV6-1|.|TRBJ2-1|16|TRBD2
CASNSSGWGRINEQFF
TGTGCCAGCAATTCTAGCGGGTGGGGGCGGATTAATGAGCAGTTCTTC
>TRBV11-2|.|TRBJ1-1|13|.
CASSPWTNTEAFF
TGTGCCAGCAGCCCCTGGACGAACACTGAAGCTTTCTTC